These 25 T cell receptor beta chains originate from one sample sequenced in a study of tumor-infiltrating lymphocytes in localized non-small cell lung cancer. Profiling relied on immunoSEQ multiplex PCR, and the TCRdb table lists in-frame clones only, not all of them. The sample shows 13,000 or so clones, approximately 72% of them seen only once. Sequenced: uninvolved lung tissue not adjacent to the tumor. The origin of the receptors is a human donor with non-small cell lung cancer.

This clone showed up just a few times. In DNA form, the CDR3 reads TGCGCCAGCAGCCCGGACAGTGAAGAGACCCAGTACTTC. The encoded protein is CASSPDSEETQYF. The V call is TRBV5-1, the J call TRBJ2-5, with a possible D match to TRBD1 (6 bases). There are 13 residues in the CDR3. V lost 4 bases and J lost 3, with 10 bases in between. From germline, CDR1 is SGHRS and CDR2 YFSETQ.

The V and J genes are TRBV6-5 and TRBJ1-5, with D unclear. Trimming removed 5 bases from V and 5 bases from J, with 16 bases in between. Looked up from germline, CDR1 is MNHEY and CDR2 is SVGAGI. This CDR3 region has 15 residues. CDR3: CASSRFGGEHQPQHF. The CDR3 coding sequence is TGTGCCAGCAGTCGGTTCGGCGGTGAGCATCAGCCCCAGCATTTT.

DNA of the CDR3: TGTGCCTGGAGCGTGGATTTGAACACTGAAGCTTTCTTT. Translation: CAWSVDLNTEAFF. This sequence joins TRBV30 and TRBJ1-1; D ambiguous. Germline CDR1 is GTSNPN and CDR2 is SVGIG (reference sequence). Between the trimmed V and J ends, which lost 3 bases and 0 bases, there was a span of 8 bases. The CDR3 is made up of 13 amino acids.

This clone was observed a few times. Within the sample, other DNA sequences also encode this same CDR3. The chain uses TRBV5-1 and TRBJ2-7; D not resolved. The CDR3 sequence is 13 residues long. Trimming stripped 1 base from V and 3 bases from J, with 8 bases between. CDR1 and CDR2 from the germline V gene are SGHRS and YFSETQ. CDR3 in DNA: TGCGCCAGCAGCTTGTCAACCGGCTACGAGCAGTACGTC. The encoded protein is CASSLSTGYEQYV.

V and J are TRBV5-8 and TRBJ2-3; tentative D call: TRBD1 (5 bases). Germline loops: CDR1 SGHTS, CDR2 YDEGEE. Trimming shortened V by 7 bases and J by 2 bases, and 17 bases separated the two germline ends. The CDR3 contains 15 residues. The CDR3 bases are TGTGCCAGCGGACAAGGGGCTTCGCTCACAGATACGCAGTATTTT. It encodes CASGQGASLTDTQYF.

CDR3 amino acids: CASTETGNGYTF. The CDR3 bases are TGTGCCAGCACCGAGACAGGGAATGGCTACACCTTC. V gene TRBV28 combines with J gene TRBJ1-2; 7 positions match TRBD1. V trimming: 7 bases; J trimming: 6 bases; junction bases outside the gene matches: 5. The germline gives CDR1 MDHEN, CDR2 SYDVKM. CDR3 length equals 12 residues.

This chain links TRBV7-3 with TRBJ2-7; 16 positions match TRBD2. CDR1 and CDR2 from the germline V gene are SGHTA and FQGTGA. V was clipped by 5 bases and J by 2 bases; unmatched bases: 9. This CDR3 spans 18 amino acids. For the CDR3, the DNA is TGTGCCAGCAGCCGAACCGGGACTAGCGGGAGGGGAGCCTACGAGCAGTACTTC. It translates to CASSRTGTSGRGAYEQYF.

The V call is TRBV7-2, the J call TRBJ1-5, with a tentative D call TRBD1 (5 bases). Germline V gene lookup returns CDR1 SGHTA and CDR2 FQGNSA. V gave up 0 bases and J gave up 4 bases, with 7 bases separating them. This CDR3 has 14 residues. The chain's CDR3 is CASSLAGPNQPQHF. CDR3 DNA sequence: TGTGCCAGCAGCTTAGCGGGACCTAATCAGCCCCAGCATTTT. The full variable domain, in which reference TRBV7-2 and TRBJ1-5 provide the parts outside the CDR3, is GAGVSQSPSNKVTEKGKDVELRCDPISGHTALYWYRQSLGQGLEFLIYFQGNSAPDKSGLPSDRFSAERTGGSVSTLTIQRTQQEDSAVYLCASSLAGPNQPQHFGDGTRLSIL.

This chain uses TRBV5-8 with TRBJ1-1; the D is unclear. In germline, CDR1 is SGHTS, CDR2 YDEGEE. The CDR3 totals 14 residues. Trimming removed 4 bases at V and 0 bases at J, with 10 bases between. CDR3 protein: CASSHRGLNTEAFF. In DNA, the CDR3 is TGTGCCAGCAGCCATCGAGGACTGAACACTGAAGCTTTCTTT.

The gene calls are TRBV18 and TRBJ2-7; 7 bases match TRBD2. Per germline, CDR1 KGHSH and CDR2 LQKENI. V was clipped by 2 bases and J by 2 bases; unmatched bases: 3. This CDR3 is built from 14 residues. This CDR3 reads CASSPSGDPYEQYF. CDR3 nucleotide sequence: TGTGCCAGCTCACCAAGCGGGGACCCCTACGAGCAGTACTTC.

The V call is TRBV28, the J call TRBJ1-1, with unresolved D. Trimming removed 8 bases at V and 0 bases at J, with 10 bases between. Germline values: CDR1 MDHEN, CDR2 SYDVKM. The CDR3 is made up of 13 amino acids. The CDR3: CASSGYMNTEAFF. DNA for the CDR3: TGTGCCAGCTCGGGGTACATGAACACTGAAGCTTTCTTT.

The gene calls are TRBV6-1 and TRBJ1-5; D is undetermined. Germline CDR1 and CDR2: MNHNS and SASEGT. Trimming stripped 0 bases from V and 2 bases from J, with 11 bases between. This CDR3 has 16 residues. CDR3 amino acids: CASSEATGIGNQPQHF. The CDR3 DNA follows: TGTGCCAGCAGTGAAGCGACGGGTATAGGCAATCAGCCCCAGCATTTT.

CDR3 nucleotides: TGCGCCAGCAGCCAATGGACAGCTAACACTGAAGCTTTCTTT. Translated: CASSQWTANTEAFF. This rearrangement joins TRBV4-1 to TRBJ1-1; weak D call: TRBD1 (6 bases). Looked up from germline, CDR1 is MGHRA and CDR2 is YSYEKL. The CDR3 is 14 amino acids. V was cut by 2 bases and J by 2 bases, with 9 bases left in between.

CDR3 sequence reads: CASSASGQSSGYTF. The CDR3 DNA sequence: TGTGCCAGCAGTGCCTCGGGCCAATCTTCGGGCTACACCTTC. V is TRBV2 and J is TRBJ1-2; unclear D gene. This CDR3 is 14 amino acids long. Trimming left V 4 bases short and J 8 bases short, with 17 bases between. Germline CDR1 SNHLY, CDR2 FYNNEI. Together with reference TRBV2 and TRBJ1-2, the CDR3 gives the full variable domain: EPEVTQTPSHQVTQMGQEVILRCVPISNHLYFYWYRQILGQKVEFLVSFYNNEISEKSEIFDDQFSVERPDGSNFTLKIRSTKLEDSAMYFCASSASGQSSGYTFGSGTRLTVV.

This rearrangement joins TRBV5-1 to TRBJ1-2; D remains ambiguous. Trimming shortened V by 3 bases and J by 2 bases, and 11 bases separated the two germline ends. The CDR3 runs to 14 residues. CDR1 is SGHRS, CDR2 YFSETQ, per germline. DNA of the CDR3: TGCGCCAGCAGCTCCACTTCAGTGAACTATGGCTACACCTTC. It translates to CASSSTSVNYGYTF.

This clone was counted between two and nine times. This chain joins TRBV5-1 and TRBJ2-3, with 7 bases identical to TRBD1. Trimming at V came to 4 bases and at J to 2 bases, leaving 16 bases not matched to a gene. Germline V gene lookup returns CDR1 SGHRS and CDR2 YFSETQ. The CDR3 length is 18 residues. CDR3: CASSPGTASLLDTDTQYF. The DNA of the CDR3 is TGCGCCAGCAGCCCCGGGACAGCCTCCCTATTAGACACAGATACGCAGTATTTT.

This sequence joins TRBV20-1 and TRBJ2-7; D is unresolved. Germline V gene data show CDR1 as DFQATT and CDR2 as SNEGSKA (reference sequence). The CDR3 extends over 11 amino acids. V was trimmed by 2 bases and J by 6 bases, leaving 8 bases between them. CDR3 sequence (DNA): TGCAGTGCTAGATCCGGGTCCGAGCAGTACTTC. Translated: CSARSGSEQYF.

The genes are TRBV7-8 and TRBJ2-5; TRBD1 matches at 9 bases. The CDR3 sequence is 17 residues long. Unmatched junction bases numbered 9, after V lost 4 bases and J lost 0 bases. The V gene's germline CDR1 is SGHVS and CDR2 FQNEAQ. The CDR3 here is CASSSNRGRRHQETQYF. The CDR3 DNA reads TGTGCCAGCAGCTCTAACAGGGGGCGCAGGCACCAAGAGACCCAGTACTTC.

The V call is TRBV2, the J call TRBJ1-1, with unresolved D. Trimming took off 5 bases at V and 1 base at J, with 8 bases between the two ends. Germline assignment: CDR1 SNHLY and CDR2 FYNNEI. The CDR3 is 13 residues long. The CDR3 reads CASSRSGNTEAFF. The CDR3 DNA follows: TGTGCCAGCAGTCGTAGTGGGAACACTGAAGCTTTCTTT.

The V call is TRBV9, the J call TRBJ1-4; no definite D call. Trimming stripped 0 bases from V and 0 bases from J, with 6 bases between. The CDR3 loop spans 15 amino acids. Germline values: CDR1 SGDLS, CDR2 YYNGEE. CDR3: CASSVGGATNEKLFF. For the CDR3, the DNA is TGTGCCAGCAGCGTAGGTGGTGCAACTAATGAAAAACTGTTTTTT.

This clone was detected a few times. The identical CDR3 is also encoded by other nucleotide sequences in the sample. The CDR3 reads CASSLDRQETQYF. The CDR3 DNA sequence: TGTGCCAGCAGCTTAGATAGGCAAGAGACCCAGTACTTC. The chain carries TRBV7-8 and TRBJ2-5; D gene unclear. The CDR3 spans 13 residues. Germline V gene sequence: CDR1 SGHVS, CDR2 FQNEAQ. The V gene lost 1 base and the J gene lost 2 bases, with 5 bases spanning the gap.

The J gene is TRBJ1-3, the V gene TRBV2; a weak D match, TRBD1 (5 bases). Trimming left V 6 bases short and J 4 bases short, with 7 bases between. Germline V lookup: CDR1 SNHLY, CDR2 FYNNEI. The CDR3 extends over 12 amino acids. This chain's CDR3 is CASRGDGNTIYF. CDR3 bases: TGTGCCAGCAGGGGGGACGGAAACACCATATATTTT.

This clone appeared a single time. V gene TRBV7-3 combines with J gene TRBJ2-1, with a weak D call TRBD2 (5 bases). The CDR3 runs 13 residues. V was pared by 3 bases and J by 3 bases, with 6 bases between. Looked up from germline, CDR1 is SGHTA and CDR2 is FQGTGA. This CDR3 is CASSLTNYNEQFF. The CDR3 DNA follows: TGTGCCAGCAGCTTGACTAACTACAATGAGCAGTTCTTC.

The CDR3 sequence is CASSLLGGQETQYF. As DNA, the CDR3 is TGTGCCAGCAGCTTGTTGGGGGGCCAAGAGACCCAGTACTTC. The chain couples TRBV5-4 to TRBJ2-5, with D tentatively TRBD2 (6 bases). Trimming removed 1 base from V and 1 base from J, with 8 bases in between. Per the germline V gene, CDR1 is SGHNT and CDR2 is YYREEE (reference sequence). This CDR3 contains 14 residues.

This clone appeared a few times. The genes are TRBV5-1 and TRBJ2-1, with 9 bases lining up with TRBD2. This CDR3 is built from 16 residues. Germline trimming cut 1 base from V and 6 bases from J; bases unmatched to any gene: 8. Germline V gives CDR1 SGHRS, CDR2 YFSETQ. CDR3 coding DNA: TGCGCCAGCAGCTTGATCTCGCGGGGGGGGATCAATGAGCAGTTCTTC. Protein product: CASSLISRGGINEQFF.